The 20 T cell receptor beta chains below all came from one sample that was sequenced in a study of blood T cell repertoires in COVID-19. Assay: immunoSEQ multiplex PCR; the TCRdb copy retains only in-frame clones and omits some. The sample has 100,000 to 150,000 clones; roughly 90% are singletons. The sequenced sample was peripheral blood. The receptors come from a man aged 65-85 years with active COVID-19.

V gene TRBV11-2 combines with J gene TRBJ1-5; D gene ambiguous. The CDR3 extends over 13 amino acids. The germline gives CDR1 SGHAT, CDR2 FQNNGV. The V end was cut by 0 bases, the J end by 7 bases, with 7 bases between. CDR3 nucleotides: TGTGCCAGCAGCTTAGATAACGCGCAGCCCCAGCATTTT. Amino acid sequence: CASSLDNAQPQHF.

The J gene is TRBJ2-2, the V gene TRBV18, with 7 bases aligning to TRBD2. Losses at the gene ends were 5 bases for V and 4 bases for J; bases not matched to a gene: 10. The V gene's germline CDR1 is KGHSH and CDR2 LQKENI. The length of the CDR3 is 16 residues. CDR3 nucleotides: TGTGCCAGCTCAACGAGCGGGGCCCTAGTCACCGGGGAGCTGTTTTTT. Its protein is CASSTSGALVTGELFF.

The chain carries TRBV24-1 and TRBJ1-3, with TRBD1 identical over 9 bases. The CDR3 totals 16 residues. Germline values: CDR1 KGHDR, CDR2 SFDVKD. Trimming removed 3 bases from V and 2 bases from J; junction bases left unmatched: 4. Here the CDR3 reads CATSDNRGLAGNTIYF. DNA for the CDR3: TGTGCCACCAGTGATAACAGGGGGCTGGCTGGAAACACCATATATTTT.

The CDR3 region has the DNA TGTGCCAGTAGTATCAACGGGGATCAGCCCCAGCATTTT. Protein product: CASSINGDQPQHF. The chain is built from TRBV19 and TRBJ1-5; D is undetermined. Germline V gene sequence: CDR1 LNHDA, CDR2 SQIVND (reference sequence). This CDR3 is built from 13 residues. V lost 3 bases and J 5 bases, leaving 8 bases between the germline ends.

The chain has TRBV10-2 and TRBJ2-1; 12 bases match TRBD2. Looked up from germline, CDR1 is WSHSY and CDR2 is SAAADI. The CDR3 has 20 residues. The ends lost 1 base at V and 0 bases at J; junction bases unmatched: 10. CDR3 sequence (DNA): TGCGCCAGCAGTGAGTACTCTAGCGGGAGGGCCACGAGCTCCTACAATGAGCAGTTCTTC. Residues: CASSEYSSGRATSSYNEQFF.

V gene TRBV6-1 combines with J gene TRBJ1-1, with 9 bases identical to TRBD1. Looked up from germline, CDR1 is MNHNS and CDR2 is SASEGT. This CDR3 spans 15 amino acids. Unmatched junction bases numbered 13, after V lost 3 bases and J lost 11 bases. The DNA for the CDR3 is TGTGCCAGCAGTGACCGCGGGACAGGGATTTTTGGCGCTTTCTTT. As protein: CASSDRGTGIFGAFF.

This chain links TRBV24-1 with TRBJ2-5, with D possibly matching TRBD2 (5 bases). This CDR3 spans 14 amino acids. Germline CDR1 and CDR2: KGHDR and SFDVKD. The V end lost 4 bases, the J end lost 7 bases, and 15 bases lay between the germline ends. The CDR3 region is CATSEATIPRTQYF. DNA for the CDR3: TGTGCCACCAGTGAGGCGACTATCCCCAGGACCCAGTACTTC.

The chain couples TRBV28 to TRBJ1-3; unclear D gene. Germline CDR1 is MDHEN and CDR2 is SYDVKM. This CDR3 has 16 residues. The ends were cut back, 4 bases at V and 0 bases at J, with 13 bases in the middle. The CDR3 bases are TGTGCCAGCAGTTCCCCGACTGGGAGCTCTGGAAACACCATATATTTT. Translation gives CASSSPTGSSGNTIYF.

CDR3 bases: TGTGCCAGCAGTTTATTAACCAGGGGGGACACCGGGGAGCTGTTTTTT. Protein product: CASSLLTRGDTGELFF. The chain has TRBV28 and TRBJ2-2, with a tentative D call TRBD1 (7 bases). The germline V gene has CDR1 MDHEN and CDR2 SYDVKM. The CDR3 length is 16 residues. V lost 1 base and J 3 bases, leaving 12 bases between the germline ends.

This clone showed up just once. The chain links TRBV5-5 to TRBJ2-7, with 8 bases fitting TRBD1. This CDR3 has 16 amino acids. The junction had 8 bases not matched to a gene; V was cut back by 2 bases and J by 1 base. CDR1 and CDR2 (germline): SGHKS, YYEKEE (reference sequence). The CDR3: CASSLNRQGRSYEQYF. The CDR3 DNA is TGTGCCAGCAGCTTAAACCGACAGGGGAGGTCCTACGAGCAGTACTTC.

V and J are TRBV4-1 and TRBJ2-7; unclear D gene. The CDR3 is made up of 15 amino acids. The germline V and J ends were trimmed by 0 bases and 3 bases, with 12 bases remaining between them. CDR1 and CDR2 from the germline V gene are MGHRA and YSYEKL. CDR3 residues: CASSQDLQIVYEQYF. The DNA for the CDR3 is TGCGCCAGCAGCCAAGATCTCCAGATCGTCTACGAGCAGTACTTC.

This sequence joins TRBV7-3 and TRBJ2-2, with D possibly matching TRBD1 (5 bases). The V end lost 1 base, the J end lost 1 base, and 13 bases lay between the germline ends. Germline V lookup: CDR1 SGHTA, CDR2 FQGTGA. The CDR3 runs 17 residues. The CDR3 region has the DNA TGTGCCAGCAGCTTAAGGCAGGGTACTTTGAACACCGGGGAGCTGTTTTTT. This translates into CASSLRQGTLNTGELFF.

The chain has TRBV18 and TRBJ2-7, with 8 bases that match TRBD2. This CDR3 comprises 15 residues. With 6 bases clipped from V and 2 bases from J, the junction kept 9 bases outside the gene matches. The germline gives CDR1 KGHSH, CDR2 LQKENI. Here the CDR3 DNA reads TGTGCCAGCTCGCCCCTAGCGGGCGGTCCCTACGAGCAGTACTTC. Translating it yields CASSPLAGGPYEQYF.

The chain has TRBV27 and TRBJ2-5, with TRBD2 matching 7 bases. Germline CDR1 and CDR2: MNHEY and SMNVEV (reference sequence). The CDR3 consists of 14 residues. V was pared by 6 bases and J by 5 bases, with 9 bases of the junction left unmatched. CDR3 DNA sequence: TGTGCCAGCAGCTTGCGGTTGGGGGGGGAGACCCAGTACTTC. It yields the protein CASSLRLGGETQYF.

The V gene is TRBV14, the J gene TRBJ2-2, with TRBD2 matching 12 bases. Germline V gives CDR1 SGHDN, CDR2 FVKESK. V lost 7 bases, J lost 7 bases, and 10 bases stayed unmatched. The CDR3 has 16 amino acids. The CDR3 region has the DNA TGTGCCAGCACCGCCGGACTAGCGGGAATAAGCGGGGAGCTGTTTTTT. Protein product: CASTAGLAGISGELFF.

The chain carries TRBV30 and TRBJ2-7; D perhaps matches TRBD2 (5 bases). This CDR3 spans 13 amino acids. The V end was cut by 4 bases, the J end by 3 bases, with 13 bases between. Germline CDR1 reads GTSNPN; CDR2 reads SVGIG (reference sequence). The CDR3 spells CAWKGSASYEQYF. DNA for the CDR3: TGTGCCTGGAAGGGTAGCGCCAGCTACGAGCAGTACTTC.

CDR3 sequence: CASSSGGAGMANEKLFF. The CDR3 DNA sequence: TGTGCCAGCAGTTCTGGCGGTGCCGGTATGGCTAATGAAAAACTGTTTTTT. J is TRBJ1-4 and V is TRBV28, with no clear D. The ends were cut back, 4 bases at V and 3 bases at J, with 18 bases in the middle. Germline V gene lookup returns CDR1 MDHEN and CDR2 SYDVKM. The CDR3 loop spans 17 amino acids.

In regard to this clone: The same CDR3 also results from other DNA sequences found in this sample. The gene calls are TRBV27 and TRBJ2-1; D perhaps matches TRBD1 (6 bases). Trimming stripped 6 bases from V and 0 bases from J, with 12 bases between. The CDR3 totals 15 residues. CDR1 MNHEY and CDR2 SMNVEV come from the germline V gene (reference sequence). In DNA form, the CDR3 reads TGTGCCAGCAGCCTTAGGGGGAGCTCCTACAATGAGCAGTTCTTC. Its translation is CASSLRGSSYNEQFF.

The chain recombines TRBV28 with TRBJ1-2; 7 nucleotides align to TRBD1. Germline V gives CDR1 MDHEN, CDR2 SYDVKM. The J segment lost 6 bases and the V segment lost 5 bases, leaving 3 bases of the junction unmatched. The CDR3 loop spans 12 amino acids. The CDR3 sequence is CASSDRENGYTF. The CDR3 coding sequence is TGTGCCAGCAGTGACAGGGAGAATGGCTACACCTTC.

In its sample, this clone was seen once. CDR3 nucleotide sequence: TGTGCCAGCAGCAAAGGTCAGGGGAATCCCTACGAGCAGTACTTC. Its translation is CASSKGQGNPYEQYF. This chain links TRBV21-1 with TRBJ2-7; TRBD1 reflects the table's D call only, with no check against the DNA. TRBV21-1 is flagged as a pseudogene. The CDR3 totals 15 residues.